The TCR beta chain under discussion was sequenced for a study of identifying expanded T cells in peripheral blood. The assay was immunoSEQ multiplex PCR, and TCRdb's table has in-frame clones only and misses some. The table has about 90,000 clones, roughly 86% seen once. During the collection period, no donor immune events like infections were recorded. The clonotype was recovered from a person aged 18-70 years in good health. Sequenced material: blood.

The CDR3: CASGLVGGPLGNTIYF. The CDR3 coding sequence is TGTGCTAGTGGTTTGGTAGGTGGGCCCTTAGGAAACACCATATATTTT. The V gene is TRBV12-5, the J gene TRBJ1-3; D uncertain. The CDR3 spans 16 residues. The germline V gene encodes CDR1 LGHNT and CDR2 FRNRAP. V was shortened by 0 bases and J by 4 bases, with 13 bases between the two germline ends.